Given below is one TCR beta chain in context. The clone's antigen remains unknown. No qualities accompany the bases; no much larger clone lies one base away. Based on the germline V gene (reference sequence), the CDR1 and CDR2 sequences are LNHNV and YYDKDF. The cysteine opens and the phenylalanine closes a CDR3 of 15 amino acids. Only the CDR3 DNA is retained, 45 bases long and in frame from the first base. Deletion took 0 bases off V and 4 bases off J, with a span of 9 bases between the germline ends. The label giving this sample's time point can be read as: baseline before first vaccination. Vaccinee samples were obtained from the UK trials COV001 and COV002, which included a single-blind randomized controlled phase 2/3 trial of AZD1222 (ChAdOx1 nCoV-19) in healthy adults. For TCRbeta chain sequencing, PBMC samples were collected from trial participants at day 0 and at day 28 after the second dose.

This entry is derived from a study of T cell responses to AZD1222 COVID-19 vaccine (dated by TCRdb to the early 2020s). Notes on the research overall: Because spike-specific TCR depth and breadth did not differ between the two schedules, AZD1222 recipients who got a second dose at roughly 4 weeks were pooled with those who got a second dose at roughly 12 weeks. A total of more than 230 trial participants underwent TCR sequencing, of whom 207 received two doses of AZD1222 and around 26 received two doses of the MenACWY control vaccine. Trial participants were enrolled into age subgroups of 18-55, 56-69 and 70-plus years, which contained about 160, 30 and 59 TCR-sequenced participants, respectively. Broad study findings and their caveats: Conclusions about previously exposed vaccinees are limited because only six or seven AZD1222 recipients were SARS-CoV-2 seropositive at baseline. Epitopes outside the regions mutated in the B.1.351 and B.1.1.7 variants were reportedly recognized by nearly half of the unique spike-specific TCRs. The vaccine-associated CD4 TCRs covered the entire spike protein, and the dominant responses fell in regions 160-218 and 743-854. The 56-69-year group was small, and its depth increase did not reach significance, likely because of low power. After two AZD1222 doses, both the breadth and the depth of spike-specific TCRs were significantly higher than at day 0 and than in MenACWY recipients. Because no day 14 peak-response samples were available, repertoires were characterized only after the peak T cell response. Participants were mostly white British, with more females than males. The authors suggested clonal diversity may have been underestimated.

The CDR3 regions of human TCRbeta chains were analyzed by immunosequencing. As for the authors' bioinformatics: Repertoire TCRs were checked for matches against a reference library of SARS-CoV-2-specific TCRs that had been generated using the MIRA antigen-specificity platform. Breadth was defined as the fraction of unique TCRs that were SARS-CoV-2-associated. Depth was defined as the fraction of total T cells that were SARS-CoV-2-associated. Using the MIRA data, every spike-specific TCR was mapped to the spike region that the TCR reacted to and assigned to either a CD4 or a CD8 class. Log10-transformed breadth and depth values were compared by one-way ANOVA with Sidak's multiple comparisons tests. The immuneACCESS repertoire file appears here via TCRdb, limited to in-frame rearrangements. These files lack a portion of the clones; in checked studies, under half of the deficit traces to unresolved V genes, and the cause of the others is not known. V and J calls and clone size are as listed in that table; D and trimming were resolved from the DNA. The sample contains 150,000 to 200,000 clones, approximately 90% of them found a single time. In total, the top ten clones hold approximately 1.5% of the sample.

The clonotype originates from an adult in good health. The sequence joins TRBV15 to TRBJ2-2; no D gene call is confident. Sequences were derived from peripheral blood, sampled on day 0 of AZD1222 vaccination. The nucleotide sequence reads TGTGCCACCAGCAGAGATGGGTCAATCACCGGGGAGCTGTTTTTT. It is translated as CATSRDGSITGELFF.